This TCR beta chain stems from a study of T cells in Graves' hyperthyroidism and ophthalmopathy. TCR beta CDR3 sequences were amplified from RNA transcripts. With the HTBI primer set, the TCR CDR3 went through a first round of RT-PCR. Using its own MiXCR run on the multiplex PCR reads, TCRdb lists one record per CDR3 protein. The table shows approximately 640,000 distinct CDR3 sequences, with 17% occurring only once. Together with thyroid ultrasound, orbital computed tomography, serum thyroxine and TRAb, clinical symptoms were used for diagnoses. The PBMCs were taken from approximately 9 ml of fresh peripheral blood. This CDR3 comprises 14 residues. The V gene end was trimmed by 3 bases and the J gene end by 2 bases; junction bases not matched to a gene: 2. The V gene's germline CDR1 is DFQATT and CDR2 SNEGSKA (reference sequence). This clonotype showed up many times.

The chain is built from TRBV20-1 and TRBJ1-1, with 11 bases that match TRBD1. Sequenced: blood. The origin of this receptor is a middle-aged man with Graves' hyperthyroidism. CDR3 sequence reads: CSARGTGGNTEAFF. DNA of the CDR3: TGCAGTGCTAGGGGGACAGGGGGAAACACTGAAGCTTTCTTT.